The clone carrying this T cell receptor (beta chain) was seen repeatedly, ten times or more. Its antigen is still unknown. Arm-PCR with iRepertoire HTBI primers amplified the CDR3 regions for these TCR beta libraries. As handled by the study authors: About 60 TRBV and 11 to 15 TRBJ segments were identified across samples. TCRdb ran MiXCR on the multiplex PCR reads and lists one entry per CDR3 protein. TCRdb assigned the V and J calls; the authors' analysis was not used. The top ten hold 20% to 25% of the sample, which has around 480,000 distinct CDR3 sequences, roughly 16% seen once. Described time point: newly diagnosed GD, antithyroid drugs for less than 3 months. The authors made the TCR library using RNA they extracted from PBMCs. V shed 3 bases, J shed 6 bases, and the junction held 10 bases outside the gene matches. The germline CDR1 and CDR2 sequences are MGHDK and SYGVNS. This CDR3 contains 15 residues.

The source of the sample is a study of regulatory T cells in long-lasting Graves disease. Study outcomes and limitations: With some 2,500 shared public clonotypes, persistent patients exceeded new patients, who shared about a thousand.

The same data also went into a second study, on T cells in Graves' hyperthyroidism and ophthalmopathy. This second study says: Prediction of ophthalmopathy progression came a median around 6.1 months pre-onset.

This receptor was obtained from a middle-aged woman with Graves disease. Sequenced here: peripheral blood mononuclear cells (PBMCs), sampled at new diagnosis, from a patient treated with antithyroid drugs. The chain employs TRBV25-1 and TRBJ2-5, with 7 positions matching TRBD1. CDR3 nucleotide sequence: TGTGCCAGCAGTGAGCGAAGGGGGCCAGGGAAGACCCAGTACTTC. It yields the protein CASSERRGPGKTQYF.